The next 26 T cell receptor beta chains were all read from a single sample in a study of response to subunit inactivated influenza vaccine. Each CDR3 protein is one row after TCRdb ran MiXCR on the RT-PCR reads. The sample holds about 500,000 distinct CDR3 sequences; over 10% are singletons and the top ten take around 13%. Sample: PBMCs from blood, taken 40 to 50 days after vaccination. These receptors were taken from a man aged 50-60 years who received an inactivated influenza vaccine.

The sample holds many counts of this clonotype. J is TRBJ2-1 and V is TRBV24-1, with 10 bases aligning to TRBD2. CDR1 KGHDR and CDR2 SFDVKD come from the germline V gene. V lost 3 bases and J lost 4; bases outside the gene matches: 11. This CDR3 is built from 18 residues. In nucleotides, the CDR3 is TGTGCCACCAGTGATCCGGACGGAGCGGGAGGGCCTTACAATGAGCAGTTCTTC. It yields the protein CATSDPDGAGGPYNEQFF.

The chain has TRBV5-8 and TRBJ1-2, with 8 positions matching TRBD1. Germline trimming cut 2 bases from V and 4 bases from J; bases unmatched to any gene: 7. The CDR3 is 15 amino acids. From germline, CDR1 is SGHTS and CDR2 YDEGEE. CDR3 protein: CASSLDRGSFYGYTF. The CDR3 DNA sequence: TGTGCCAGCAGCTTAGACAGGGGATCATTCTATGGCTACACCTTC.

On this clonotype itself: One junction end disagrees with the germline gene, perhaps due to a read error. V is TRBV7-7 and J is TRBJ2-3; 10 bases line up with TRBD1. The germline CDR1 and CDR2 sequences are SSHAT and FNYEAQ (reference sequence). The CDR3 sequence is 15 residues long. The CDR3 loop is CASSLTRDRGDTQYF. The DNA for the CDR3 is TGTGCTAGCAGCCTGACGCGGGACAGGGGTGATACGCAGTATTTT.

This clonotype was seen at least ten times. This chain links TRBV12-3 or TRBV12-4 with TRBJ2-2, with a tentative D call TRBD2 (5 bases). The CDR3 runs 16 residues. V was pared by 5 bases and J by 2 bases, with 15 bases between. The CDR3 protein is CASSAQLARNTGELFF. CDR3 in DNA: TGTGCCAGCAGTGCCCAGTTAGCGCGAAACACCGGGGAGCTGTTTTTT.

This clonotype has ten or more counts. The CDR3 is CAISERAPNLLEQYF. The CDR3 DNA follows: TGTGCCATCAGTGAACGGGCCCCCAACCTCCTCGAGCAGTACTTC. The chain joins TRBV10-3 to TRBJ2-7; D is undetermined. Germline-derived CDR1 and CDR2 are ENHRY and SYGVKD. The CDR3 has 15 amino acids. V lost 3 bases, J lost 6 bases, and 18 bases lay in between.

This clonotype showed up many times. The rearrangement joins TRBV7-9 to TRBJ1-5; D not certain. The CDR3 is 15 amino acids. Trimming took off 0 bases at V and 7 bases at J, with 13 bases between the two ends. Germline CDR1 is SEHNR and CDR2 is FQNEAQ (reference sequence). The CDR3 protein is CASSLALGVGQPQHF. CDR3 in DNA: TGTGCCAGCAGCTTAGCGCTCGGGGTCGGGCAGCCCCAGCATTTT.

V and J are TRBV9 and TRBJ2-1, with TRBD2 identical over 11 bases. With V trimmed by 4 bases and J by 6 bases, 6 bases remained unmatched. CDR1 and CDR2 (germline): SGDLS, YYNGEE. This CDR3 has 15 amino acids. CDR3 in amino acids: CASSQLAGEGNEQFF. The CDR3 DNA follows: TGTGCCAGCAGCCAACTAGCGGGAGAGGGCAATGAGCAGTTCTTC.

Written as DNA, the CDR3 is TGTGCCAGCACTCACCCTTCGTGGAACGAGACAGATACGCAGTATTTT. Its translation: CASTHPSWNETDTQYF. V usage is TRBV14 and J usage is TRBJ2-3; D unresolved. Trimming took off 7 bases at V and 3 bases at J, with 20 bases between the two ends. Germline lookup yields CDR1 SGHDN and CDR2 FVKESK. The CDR3 totals 16 residues. The full variable domain, completed using reference TRBV14 and TRBJ2-3, is EAGVTQFPSHSVIEKGQTVTLRCDPISGHDNLYWYRRVMGKEIKFLLHFVKESKQDESGMPNNRFLAERTGGTYSTLKVQPAELEDSGVYFCASTHPSWNETDTQYFGPGTRLTVL.

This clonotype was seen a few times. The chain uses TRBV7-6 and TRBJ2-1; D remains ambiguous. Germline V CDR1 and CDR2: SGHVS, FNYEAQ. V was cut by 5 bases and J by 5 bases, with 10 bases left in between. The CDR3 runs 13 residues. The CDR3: CASSRSGNNEQFF. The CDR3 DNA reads TGTGCCAGCAGCCGGAGTGGAAACAATGAGCAGTTCTTC.

CDR3 loop: CASSLGQGASTDTQYF. In nucleotides, the CDR3 is TGCGCCAGCAGCTTGGGACAGGGAGCTAGCACAGATACGCAGTATTTT. V and J are TRBV5-1 and TRBJ2-3, with 7 bases identical to TRBD1. Germline CDR1 reads SGHRS; CDR2 reads YFSETQ. Trimming took 0 bases from V and 0 from J; bases not matched to a gene: 4. There are 16 residues in the CDR3.

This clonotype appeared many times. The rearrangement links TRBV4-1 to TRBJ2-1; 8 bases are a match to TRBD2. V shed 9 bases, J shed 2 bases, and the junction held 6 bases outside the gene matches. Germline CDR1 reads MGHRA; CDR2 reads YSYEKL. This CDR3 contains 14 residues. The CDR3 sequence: CASKAGAAYNEQFF. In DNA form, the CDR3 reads TGCGCCAGTAAAGCGGGGGCCGCCTACAATGAGCAGTTCTTC.

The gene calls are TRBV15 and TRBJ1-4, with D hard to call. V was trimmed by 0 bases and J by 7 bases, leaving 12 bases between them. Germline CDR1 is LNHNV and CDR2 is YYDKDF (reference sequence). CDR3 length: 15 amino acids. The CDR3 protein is CATSRDLRVGEKLFF. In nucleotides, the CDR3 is TGTGCCACCAGCAGAGACCTTAGGGTCGGTGAAAAACTGTTTTTT.

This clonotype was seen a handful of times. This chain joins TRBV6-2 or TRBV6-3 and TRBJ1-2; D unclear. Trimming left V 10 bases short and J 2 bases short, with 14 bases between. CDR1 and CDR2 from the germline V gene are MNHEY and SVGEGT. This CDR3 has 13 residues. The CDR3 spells CATRTDINYGYTF. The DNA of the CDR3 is TGTGCCACCAGGACGGATATCAACTATGGCTACACCTTC.

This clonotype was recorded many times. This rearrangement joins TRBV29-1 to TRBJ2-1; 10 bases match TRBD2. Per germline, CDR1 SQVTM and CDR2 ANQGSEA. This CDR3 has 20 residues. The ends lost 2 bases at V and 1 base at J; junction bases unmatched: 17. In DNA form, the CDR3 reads TGCAGCGTTGAATTAAAGTGGGCTAGCGGGGGAGATGGTTCCTACAATGAGCAGTTCTTC. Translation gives CSVELKWASGGDGSYNEQFF.

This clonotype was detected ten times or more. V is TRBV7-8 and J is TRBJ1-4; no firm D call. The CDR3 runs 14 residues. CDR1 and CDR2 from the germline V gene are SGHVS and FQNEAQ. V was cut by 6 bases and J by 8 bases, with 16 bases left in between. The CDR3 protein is CASRRTPSGEKLFF. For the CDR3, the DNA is TGTGCCAGCAGGAGGACTCCTTCTGGGGAAAAACTGTTTTTT.

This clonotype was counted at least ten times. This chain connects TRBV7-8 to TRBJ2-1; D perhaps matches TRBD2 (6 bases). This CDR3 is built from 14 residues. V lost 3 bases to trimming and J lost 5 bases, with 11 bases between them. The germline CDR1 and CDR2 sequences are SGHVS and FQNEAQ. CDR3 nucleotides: TGTGCCAGCAGCTTTCGCACGGGAGACAATGAGCAGTTCTTC. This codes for CASSFRTGDNEQFF.

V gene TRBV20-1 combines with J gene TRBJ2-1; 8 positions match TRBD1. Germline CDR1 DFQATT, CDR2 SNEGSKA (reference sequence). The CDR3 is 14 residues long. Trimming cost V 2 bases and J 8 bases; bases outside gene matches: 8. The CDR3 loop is CSARRLDRAYEQFF. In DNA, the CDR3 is TGCAGTGCTAGACGTTTGGACAGGGCGTATGAGCAGTTCTTC.

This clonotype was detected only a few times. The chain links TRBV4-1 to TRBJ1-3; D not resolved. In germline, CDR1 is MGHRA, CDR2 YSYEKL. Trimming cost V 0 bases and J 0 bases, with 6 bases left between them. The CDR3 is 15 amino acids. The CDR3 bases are TGCGCCAGCAGCCAAGATCGGGGCTCTGGAAACACCATATATTTT. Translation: CASSQDRGSGNTIYF.

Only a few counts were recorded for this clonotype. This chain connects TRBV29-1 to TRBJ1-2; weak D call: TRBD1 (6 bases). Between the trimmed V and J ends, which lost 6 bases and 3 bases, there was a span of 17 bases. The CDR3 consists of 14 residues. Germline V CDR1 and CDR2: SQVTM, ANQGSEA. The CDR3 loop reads CSVGGGGQDYGYTF. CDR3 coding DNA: TGCAGCGTCGGGGGCGGGGGGCAGGACTATGGCTACACCTTC.

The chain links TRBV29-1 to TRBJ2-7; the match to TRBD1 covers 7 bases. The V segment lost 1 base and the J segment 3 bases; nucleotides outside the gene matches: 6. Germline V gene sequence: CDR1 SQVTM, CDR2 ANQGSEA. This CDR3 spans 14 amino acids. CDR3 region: CSVEVRDSDYEQYF. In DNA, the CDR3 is TGCAGCGTTGAAGTCCGGGACAGCGACTACGAGCAGTACTTC.

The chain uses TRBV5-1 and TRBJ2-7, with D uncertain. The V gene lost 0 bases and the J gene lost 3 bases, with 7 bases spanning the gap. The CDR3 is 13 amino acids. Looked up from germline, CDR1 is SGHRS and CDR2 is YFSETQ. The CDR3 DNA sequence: TGCGCCAGCAGCTTGGAGGCAGACTACGAGCAGTACTTC. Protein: CASSLEADYEQYF.

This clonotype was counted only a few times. The CDR3 nucleotides read TGCAGTGCTAGAGGGGGGACGTCCAGGGCCAATGAGCAGTTCTTC. Translated, it gives CSARGGTSRANEQFF. The chain joins TRBV20-1 to TRBJ2-1; D might be TRBD1 or TRBD2, each matching 5 bases. The CDR3 contains 15 residues. In germline, CDR1 is DFQATT, CDR2 SNEGSKA (reference sequence). V was cut by 1 base and J by 6 bases, with 16 bases left in between.

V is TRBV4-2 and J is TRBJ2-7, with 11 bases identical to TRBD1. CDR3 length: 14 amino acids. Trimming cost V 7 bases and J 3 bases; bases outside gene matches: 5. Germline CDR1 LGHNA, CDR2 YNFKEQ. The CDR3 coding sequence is TGTGCCAGCACCCCCGGGACAGGGGGCTACGAGCAGTACTTC. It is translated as CASTPGTGGYEQYF.

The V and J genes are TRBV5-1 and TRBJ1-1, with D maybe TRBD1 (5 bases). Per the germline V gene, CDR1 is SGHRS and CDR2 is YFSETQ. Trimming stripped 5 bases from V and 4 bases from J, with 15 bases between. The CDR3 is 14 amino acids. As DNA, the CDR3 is TGCGCCAGCAGGCGATGGGACTCAAGCACTGAAGCTTTCTTT. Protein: CASRRWDSSTEAFF.

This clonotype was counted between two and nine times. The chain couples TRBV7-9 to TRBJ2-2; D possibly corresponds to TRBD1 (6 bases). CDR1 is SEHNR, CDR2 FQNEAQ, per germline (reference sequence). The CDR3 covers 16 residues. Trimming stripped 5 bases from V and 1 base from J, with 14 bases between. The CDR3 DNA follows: TGTGCCAGCAGCCCGACCAGGGGACAGAACACCGGGGAGCTGTTTTTT. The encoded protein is CASSPTRGQNTGELFF.

CDR3 sequence (DNA): TGCGCCAGCAGAGCAACTAGCACAGATACGCAGTATTTT. Its protein is CASRATSTDTQYF. The chain links TRBV5-1 to TRBJ2-3, with D hard to call. Germline loops: CDR1 SGHRS, CDR2 YFSETQ. CDR3 length equals 13 residues. Between the trimmed V and J ends, which lost 5 bases and 0 bases, there was a span of 7 bases.